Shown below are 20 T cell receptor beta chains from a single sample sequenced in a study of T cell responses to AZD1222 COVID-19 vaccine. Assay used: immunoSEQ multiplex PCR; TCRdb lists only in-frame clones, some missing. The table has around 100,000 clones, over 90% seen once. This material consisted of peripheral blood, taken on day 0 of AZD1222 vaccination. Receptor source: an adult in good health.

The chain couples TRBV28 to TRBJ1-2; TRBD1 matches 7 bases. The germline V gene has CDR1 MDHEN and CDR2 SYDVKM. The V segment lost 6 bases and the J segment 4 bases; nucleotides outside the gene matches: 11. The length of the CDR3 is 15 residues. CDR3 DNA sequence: TGTGCCAGCAGGCCCCCAGGACAGGCCGTCTATGGCTACACCTTC. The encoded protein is CASRPPGQAVYGYTF.

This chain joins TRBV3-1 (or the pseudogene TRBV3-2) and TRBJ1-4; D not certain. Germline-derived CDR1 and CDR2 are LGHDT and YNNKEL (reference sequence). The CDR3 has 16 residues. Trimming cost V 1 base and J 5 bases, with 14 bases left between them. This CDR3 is CASSQVGAGLNEKLFF. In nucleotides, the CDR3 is TGTGCCAGCAGCCAAGTCGGCGCGGGGTTAAATGAAAAACTGTTTTTT.

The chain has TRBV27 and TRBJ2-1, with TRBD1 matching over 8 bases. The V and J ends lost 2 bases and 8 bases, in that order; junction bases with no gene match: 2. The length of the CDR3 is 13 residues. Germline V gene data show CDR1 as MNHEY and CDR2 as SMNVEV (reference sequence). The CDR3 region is CASSLKDRDEQFF. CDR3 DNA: TGTGCCAGCAGTTTAAAGGACAGGGATGAGCAGTTCTTC.

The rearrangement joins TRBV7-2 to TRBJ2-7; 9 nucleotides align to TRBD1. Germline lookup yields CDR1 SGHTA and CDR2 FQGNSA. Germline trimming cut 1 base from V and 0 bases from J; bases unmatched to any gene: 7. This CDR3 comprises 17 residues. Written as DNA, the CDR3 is TGTGCCAGCAGCTTAGGAAGTGGACAGGGGAGCTCCTACGAGCAGTACTTC. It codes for CASSLGSGQGSSYEQYF.

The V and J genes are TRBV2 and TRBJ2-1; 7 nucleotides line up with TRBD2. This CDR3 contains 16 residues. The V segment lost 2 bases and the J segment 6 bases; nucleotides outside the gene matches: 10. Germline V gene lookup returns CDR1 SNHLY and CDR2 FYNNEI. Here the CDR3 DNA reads TGTGCCAGCAGTGAATGGGCGGGAGCTGGGGGCAATGAGCAGTTCTTC. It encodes CASSEWAGAGGNEQFF.

The CDR3, as DNA: TGCGCCAGCAGCCCGTACTCCGACTCTTACTACAATGAGCAGTTCTTC. It yields the protein CASSPYSDSYYNEQFF. The V and J genes are TRBV5-1 and TRBJ2-1; no reliable D call. The CDR3 has 16 amino acids. The V gene lost 4 bases and the J gene lost 3 bases, with 17 bases spanning the gap. CDR1 and CDR2 from the germline V gene are SGHRS and YFSETQ.

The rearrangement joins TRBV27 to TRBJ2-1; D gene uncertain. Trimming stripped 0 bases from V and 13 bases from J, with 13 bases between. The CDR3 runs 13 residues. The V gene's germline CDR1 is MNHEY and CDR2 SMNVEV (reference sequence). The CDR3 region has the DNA TGTGCCAGCAGTTTATCGACCCGAGTAGACCAGTTCTTC. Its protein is CASSLSTRVDQFF.

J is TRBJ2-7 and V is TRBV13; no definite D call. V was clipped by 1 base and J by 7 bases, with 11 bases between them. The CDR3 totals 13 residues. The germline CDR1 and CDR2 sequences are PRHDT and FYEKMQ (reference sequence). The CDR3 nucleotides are TGTGCCAGCAGCTTAGCGGGCACTGGAGAGCAGTACTTC. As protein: CASSLAGTGEQYF.

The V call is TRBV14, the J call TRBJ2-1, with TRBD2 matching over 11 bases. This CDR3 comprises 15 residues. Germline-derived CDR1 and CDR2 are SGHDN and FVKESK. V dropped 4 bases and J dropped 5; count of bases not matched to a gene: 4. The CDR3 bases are TGTGCCAGCAGCCCTATGGGACTAGCGGACAATGAGCAGTTCTTC. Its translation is CASSPMGLADNEQFF.

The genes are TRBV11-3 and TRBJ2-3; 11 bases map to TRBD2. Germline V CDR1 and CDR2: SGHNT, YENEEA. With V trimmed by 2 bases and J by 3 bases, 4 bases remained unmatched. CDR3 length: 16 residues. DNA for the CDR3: TGTGCCAGCAGCTTAACTAGCGGGAGTCCGACAGATACGCAGTATTTT. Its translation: CASSLTSGSPTDTQYF.

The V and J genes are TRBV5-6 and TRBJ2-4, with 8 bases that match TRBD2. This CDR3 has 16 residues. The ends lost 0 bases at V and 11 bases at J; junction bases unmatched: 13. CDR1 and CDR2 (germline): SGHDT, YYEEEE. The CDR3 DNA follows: TGTGCCAGCAGCTTGGGCGGACTAGCAGCCTTACAGGTTCAGTACTTC. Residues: CASSLGGLAALQVQYF.

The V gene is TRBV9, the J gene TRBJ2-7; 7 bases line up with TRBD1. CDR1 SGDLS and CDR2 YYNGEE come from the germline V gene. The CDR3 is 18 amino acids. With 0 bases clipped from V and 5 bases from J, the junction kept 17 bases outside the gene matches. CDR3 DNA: TGTGCCAGCAGCGTAGGGGTCAGAGAGGGGGCCCTTCGAAACGAGCAGTACTTC. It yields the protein CASSVGVREGALRNEQYF.

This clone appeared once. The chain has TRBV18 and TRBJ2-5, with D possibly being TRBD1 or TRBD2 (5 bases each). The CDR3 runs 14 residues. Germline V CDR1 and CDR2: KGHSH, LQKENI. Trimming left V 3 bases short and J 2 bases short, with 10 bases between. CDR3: CASSPGTFQETQYF. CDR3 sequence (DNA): TGTGCCAGCTCACCCGGGACCTTTCAAGAGACCCAGTACTTC.

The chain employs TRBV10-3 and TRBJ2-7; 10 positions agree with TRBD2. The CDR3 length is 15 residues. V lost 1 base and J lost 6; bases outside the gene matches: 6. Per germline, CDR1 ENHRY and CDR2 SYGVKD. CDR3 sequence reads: CAISEFLAGEGEQYF. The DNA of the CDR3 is TGTGCCATCAGTGAGTTTCTAGCGGGAGAGGGCGAGCAGTACTTC.

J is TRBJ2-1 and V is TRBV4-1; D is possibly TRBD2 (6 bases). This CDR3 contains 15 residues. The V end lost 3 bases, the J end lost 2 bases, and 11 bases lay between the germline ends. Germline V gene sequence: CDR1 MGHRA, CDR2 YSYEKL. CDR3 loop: CASSQSEGPYNEQFF. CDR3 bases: TGCGCCAGCAGCCAGTCGGAGGGGCCCTACAATGAGCAGTTCTTC.

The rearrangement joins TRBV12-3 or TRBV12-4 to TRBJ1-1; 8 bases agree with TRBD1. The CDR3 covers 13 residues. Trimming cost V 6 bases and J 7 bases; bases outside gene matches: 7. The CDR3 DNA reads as TGTGCCAGCAGGTCGACAGGGGAGCGTGAAGCTTTCTTT. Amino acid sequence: CASRSTGEREAFF.

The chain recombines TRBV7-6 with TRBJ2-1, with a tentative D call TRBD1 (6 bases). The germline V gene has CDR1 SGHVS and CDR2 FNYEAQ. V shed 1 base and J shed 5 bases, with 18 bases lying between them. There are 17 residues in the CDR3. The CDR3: CASSLGAGVISHNEQFF. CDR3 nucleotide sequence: TGTGCCAGCAGCTTAGGGGCAGGGGTAATATCTCACAATGAGCAGTTCTTC.

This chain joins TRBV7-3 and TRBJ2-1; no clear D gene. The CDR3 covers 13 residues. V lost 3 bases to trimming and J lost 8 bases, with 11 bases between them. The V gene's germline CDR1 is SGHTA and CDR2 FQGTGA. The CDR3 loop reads CASSFGVEDEQFF. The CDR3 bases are TGTGCCAGCAGCTTTGGGGTAGAAGATGAGCAGTTCTTC.

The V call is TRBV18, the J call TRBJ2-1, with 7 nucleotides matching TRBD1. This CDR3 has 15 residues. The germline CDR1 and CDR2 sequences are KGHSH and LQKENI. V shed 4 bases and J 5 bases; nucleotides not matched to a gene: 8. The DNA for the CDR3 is TGTGCCAGCTCACAAACTCCGGGACAGAACAATGAGCAGTTCTTC. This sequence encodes CASSQTPGQNNEQFF.

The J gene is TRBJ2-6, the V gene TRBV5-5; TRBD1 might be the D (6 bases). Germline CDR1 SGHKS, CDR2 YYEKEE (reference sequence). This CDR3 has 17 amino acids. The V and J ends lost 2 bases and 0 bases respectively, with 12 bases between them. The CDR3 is CASSFDRSYSGANVLTF. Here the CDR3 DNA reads TGTGCCAGCAGCTTTGACAGGTCCTACTCTGGGGCCAACGTCCTGACTTTC.